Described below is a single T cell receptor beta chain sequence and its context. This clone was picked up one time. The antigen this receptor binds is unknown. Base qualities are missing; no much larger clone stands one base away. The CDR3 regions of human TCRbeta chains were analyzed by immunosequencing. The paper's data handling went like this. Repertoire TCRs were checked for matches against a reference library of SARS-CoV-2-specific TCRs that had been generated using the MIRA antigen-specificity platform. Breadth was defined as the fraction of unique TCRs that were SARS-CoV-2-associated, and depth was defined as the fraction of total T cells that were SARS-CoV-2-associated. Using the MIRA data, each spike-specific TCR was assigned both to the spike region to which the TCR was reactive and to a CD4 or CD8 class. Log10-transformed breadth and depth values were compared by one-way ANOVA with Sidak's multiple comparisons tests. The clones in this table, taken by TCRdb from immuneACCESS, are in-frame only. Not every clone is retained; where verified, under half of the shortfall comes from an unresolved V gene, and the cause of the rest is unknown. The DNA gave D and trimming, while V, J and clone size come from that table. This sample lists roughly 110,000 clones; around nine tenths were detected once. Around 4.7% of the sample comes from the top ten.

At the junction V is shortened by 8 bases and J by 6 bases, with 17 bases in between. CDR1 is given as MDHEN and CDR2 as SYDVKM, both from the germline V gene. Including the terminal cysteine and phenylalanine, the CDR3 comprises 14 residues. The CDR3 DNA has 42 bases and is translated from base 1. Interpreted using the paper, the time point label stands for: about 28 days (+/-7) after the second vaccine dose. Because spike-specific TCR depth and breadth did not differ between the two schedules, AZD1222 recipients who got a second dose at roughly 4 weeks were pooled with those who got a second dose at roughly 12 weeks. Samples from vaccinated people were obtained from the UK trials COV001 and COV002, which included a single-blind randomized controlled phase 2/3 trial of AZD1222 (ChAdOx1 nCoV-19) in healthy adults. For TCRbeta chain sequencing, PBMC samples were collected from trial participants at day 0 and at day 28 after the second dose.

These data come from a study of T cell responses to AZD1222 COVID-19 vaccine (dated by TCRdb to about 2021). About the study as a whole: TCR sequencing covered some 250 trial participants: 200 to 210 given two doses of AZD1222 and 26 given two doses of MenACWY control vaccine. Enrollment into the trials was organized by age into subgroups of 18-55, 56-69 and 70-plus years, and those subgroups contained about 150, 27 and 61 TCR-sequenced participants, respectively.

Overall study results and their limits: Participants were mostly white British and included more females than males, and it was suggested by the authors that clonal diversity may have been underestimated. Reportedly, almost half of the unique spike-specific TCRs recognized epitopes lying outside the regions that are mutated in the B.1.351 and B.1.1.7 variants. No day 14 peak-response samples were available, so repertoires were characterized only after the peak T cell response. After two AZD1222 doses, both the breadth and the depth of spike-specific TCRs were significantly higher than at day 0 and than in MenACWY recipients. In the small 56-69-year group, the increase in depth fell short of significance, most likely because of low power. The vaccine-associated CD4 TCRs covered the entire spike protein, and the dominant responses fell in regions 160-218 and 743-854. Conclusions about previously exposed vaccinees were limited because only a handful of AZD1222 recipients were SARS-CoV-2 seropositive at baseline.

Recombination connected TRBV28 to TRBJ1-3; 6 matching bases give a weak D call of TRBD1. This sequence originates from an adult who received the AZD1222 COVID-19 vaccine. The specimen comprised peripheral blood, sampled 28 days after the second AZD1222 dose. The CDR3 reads CASYSGGGENTIYF. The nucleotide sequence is TGTGCCAGCTACTCTGGGGGGGGCGAAAACACCATATATTTT.